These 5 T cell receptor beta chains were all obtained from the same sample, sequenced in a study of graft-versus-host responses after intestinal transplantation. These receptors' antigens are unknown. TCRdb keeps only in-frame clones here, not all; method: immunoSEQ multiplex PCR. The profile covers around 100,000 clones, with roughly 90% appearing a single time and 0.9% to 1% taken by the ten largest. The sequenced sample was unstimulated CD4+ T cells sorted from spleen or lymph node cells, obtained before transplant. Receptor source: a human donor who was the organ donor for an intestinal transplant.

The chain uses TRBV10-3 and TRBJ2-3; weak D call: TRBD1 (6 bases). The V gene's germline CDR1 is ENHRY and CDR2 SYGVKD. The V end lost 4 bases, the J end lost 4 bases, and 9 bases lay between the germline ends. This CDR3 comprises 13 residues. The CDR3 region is CAISGRGADTQYF. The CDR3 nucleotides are TGTGCCATCAGTGGCAGGGGTGCAGATACGCAGTATTTT.

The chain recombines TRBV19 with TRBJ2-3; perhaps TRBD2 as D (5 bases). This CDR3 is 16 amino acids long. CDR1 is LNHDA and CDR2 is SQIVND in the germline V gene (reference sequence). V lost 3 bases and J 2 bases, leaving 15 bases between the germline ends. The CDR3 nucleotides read TGTGCCAGTAGTATGAGGGAACCTTCATACACAGATACGCAGTATTTT. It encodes CASSMREPSYTDTQYF. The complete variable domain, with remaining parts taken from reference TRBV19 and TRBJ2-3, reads DGGITQSPKYLFRKEGQNVTLSCEQNLNHDAMYWYRQDPGQGLRLIYYSQIVNDFQKGDIAEGYSVSREKKESFPLTVTSAQKNPTAFYLCASSMREPSYTDTQYFGPGTRLTVL.

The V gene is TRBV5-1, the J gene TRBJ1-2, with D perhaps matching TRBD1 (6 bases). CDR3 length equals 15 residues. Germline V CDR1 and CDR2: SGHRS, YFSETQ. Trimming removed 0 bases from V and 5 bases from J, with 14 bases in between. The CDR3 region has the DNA TGCGCCAGCAGCTTGGCGGGGGGGGGCCGATATGGCTACACCTTC. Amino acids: CASSLAGGGRYGYTF.

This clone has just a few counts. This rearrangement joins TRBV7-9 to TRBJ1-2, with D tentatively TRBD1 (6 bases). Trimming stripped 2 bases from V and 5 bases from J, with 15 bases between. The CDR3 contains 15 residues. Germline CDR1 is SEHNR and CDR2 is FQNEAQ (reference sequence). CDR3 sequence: CASSLPGQGLYGYTF. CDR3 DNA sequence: TGTGCCAGCAGCTTACCGGGGCAGGGGCTATATGGCTACACCTTC.

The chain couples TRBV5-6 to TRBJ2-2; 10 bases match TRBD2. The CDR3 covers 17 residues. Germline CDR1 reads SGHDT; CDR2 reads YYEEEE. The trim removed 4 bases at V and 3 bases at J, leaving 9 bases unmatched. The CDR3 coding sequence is TGTGCCAGCAGCCCGACGACTAGCGGGTCATACACCGGGGAGCTGTTTTTT. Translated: CASSPTTSGSYTGELFF.